A single sample gave rise to the 19 T cell receptor beta chains below, sequenced in a study of graft-versus-host responses after intestinal transplantation. Their recognized antigens are unknown. TCRdb's table, derived via immunoSEQ multiplex PCR, lists solely in-frame clones and lacks some. The top ten clones hold about 0.8% of a sample with 84,000 or so clones, roughly 80% of them seen once. The specimen comprised unstimulated CD4+ T cells sorted from spleen or lymph node cells, sampled before intestinal transplant. The origin of the receptors is a human donor who received an intestinal transplant.

The rearrangement uses TRBV19 and TRBJ2-6, with 8 nucleotides matching TRBD1. Germline trimming cut 6 bases from V and 2 bases from J; bases unmatched to any gene: 9. Germline V gene lookup returns CDR1 LNHDA and CDR2 SQIVND (reference sequence). The CDR3 has 17 residues. Written as DNA, the CDR3 is TGTGCCAGTAGCCACGACAGGGGCACCGCTGGGGCCAACGTCCTGACTTTC. Its protein is CASSHDRGTAGANVLTF. Combining the CDR3 with reference TRBV19 and TRBJ2-6 gives the whole variable domain DGGITQSPKYLFRKEGQNVTLSCEQNLNHDAMYWYRQDPGQGLRLIYYSQIVNDFQKGDIAEGYSVSREKKESFPLTVTSAQKNPTAFYLCASSHDRGTAGANVLTFGAGSRLTVL.

The chain joins TRBV5-1 to TRBJ2-5; D is undetermined. This CDR3 region has 14 residues. V was pared by 4 bases and J by 1 base, with 11 bases between. The germline gives CDR1 SGHRS, CDR2 YFSETQ. The CDR3 DNA reads as TGCGCCAGCAGCCCGGATCCAGGCCAAGAGACCCAGTACTTC. Translated, it gives CASSPDPGQETQYF. The whole variable domain, remainder taken from reference TRBV5-1 and TRBJ2-5, is KAGVTQTPRYLIKTRGQQVTLSCSPISGHRSVSWYQQTPGQGLQFLFEYFSETQRNKGNFPGRFSGRQFSNSRSEMNVSTLELGDSALYLCASSPDPGQETQYFGPGTRLLVL.

This rearrangement joins TRBV4-1 to TRBJ1-5; D is undetermined. This CDR3 is built from 14 residues. Germline CDR1 is MGHRA and CDR2 is YSYEKL. The germline V and J ends were trimmed by 6 bases and 2 bases, with 11 bases remaining between them. CDR3 coding DNA: TGCGCCAGCAGACAACCGGGAGGCAATCAGCCCCAGCATTTT. It encodes CASRQPGGNQPQHF.

The chain recombines TRBV15 with TRBJ2-3, with TRBD2 matching 7 bases. V shed 0 bases, J shed 4 bases, and the junction held 7 bases outside the gene matches. The CDR3 is 16 amino acids. CDR1 LNHNV and CDR2 YYDKDF come from the germline V gene (reference sequence). This CDR3 reads CATSRDRAGLADTQYF. CDR3 DNA sequence: TGTGCCACCAGCAGAGATCGAGCGGGGCTGGCAGATACGCAGTATTTT.

The V and J genes are TRBV5-1 and TRBJ1-2, with D tentatively TRBD1 (5 bases). Germline V gene lookup returns CDR1 SGHRS and CDR2 YFSETQ. V dropped 0 bases and J dropped 2 bases, with 11 bases sitting between them. This CDR3 is 15 amino acids long. CDR3 region: CASSLAGNLNYGYTF. CDR3 in DNA: TGCGCCAGCAGCTTGGCAGGGAACTTAAACTATGGCTACACCTTC.

CDR3: CASSAMGGQQETQYF. The CDR3 DNA reads TGTGCCAGCAGCGCCATGGGGGGACAGCAAGAGACCCAGTACTTC. The chain has TRBV7-8 and TRBJ2-5, with D perhaps matching TRBD1 (7 bases). Trimming took 5 bases from V and 2 from J, leaving 15 bases between them. The CDR3 is 15 residues long. In germline, CDR1 is SGHVS, CDR2 FQNEAQ. Together with reference TRBV7-8 and TRBJ2-5, the CDR3 gives the full variable domain: GAGVSQSPRYKVAKRGQDVALRCDPISGHVSLFWYQQALGQGPEFLTYFQNEAQLDKSGLPSDRFFAERPEGSVSTLKIQRTQQEDSAVYLCASSAMGGQQETQYFGPGTRLLVL.

This chain joins TRBV4-1 and TRBJ1-3; D perhaps matches TRBD1 (6 bases). Trimming stripped 2 bases from V and 0 bases from J, with 17 bases between. Germline V gives CDR1 MGHRA, CDR2 YSYEKL. The CDR3 totals 18 residues. In nucleotides, the CDR3 is TGCGCCAGCAGCCAAAGCCCCCCGCAGGGGAGCTCTGGAAACACCATATATTTT. Encoded protein: CASSQSPPQGSSGNTIYF.

The chain recombines TRBV9 with TRBJ2-5; D unclear. The germline V gene encodes CDR1 SGDLS and CDR2 YYNGEE. The CDR3 runs to 14 residues. Trimming removed 0 bases from V and 3 bases from J, with 9 bases in between. CDR3 loop: CASSVGAVKETQYF. CDR3 DNA: TGTGCCAGCAGCGTAGGGGCAGTAAAAGAGACCCAGTACTTC.

The gene calls are TRBV6-5 and TRBJ2-1; D is undetermined. This CDR3 region has 11 residues. V was pared by 2 bases and J by 10 bases, with 6 bases between. Looked up from germline, CDR1 is MNHEY and CDR2 is SVGAGI. The CDR3 nucleotides read TGTGCCAGCAGTTACCGGCGGGAGCAGTTCTTC. As protein: CASSYRREQFF.

This chain links TRBV6-1 with TRBJ1-5; possibly TRBD1 for D (5 bases). V lost 5 bases to trimming and J lost 5 bases, with 16 bases between them. The germline V gene encodes CDR1 MNHNS and CDR2 SASEGT. The CDR3 contains 15 residues. The CDR3 is CASSRGGRADQPQHF. The CDR3 region has the DNA TGTGCCAGCAGTCGGGGGGGGAGAGCGGATCAGCCCCAGCATTTT.

V usage is TRBV19 and J usage is TRBJ2-5; 14 bases are a match to TRBD2. The end of the DNA fits TRBJ2-7 better, so the J call may be wrong. This CDR3 region has 15 residues. The germline V gene has CDR1 LNHDA and CDR2 SQIVND (reference sequence). The DNA for the CDR3 is TGTGCCAGTAGTTCGACTAGCGGGAGGGCCTTCGAGCAGTACTTC. This encodes CASSSTSGRAFEQYF.

The rearrangement joins TRBV10-2 to TRBJ2-7; 9 bases align to TRBD2. The CDR3 totals 15 residues. Germline V gene data show CDR1 as WSHSY and CDR2 as SAAADI. The V gene end was trimmed by 5 bases and the J gene end by 3 bases; junction bases not matched to a gene: 8. The CDR3 DNA reads as TGCGCCAGCAGTATCGTGAGCGGGAGGATCTACGAGCAGTACTTC. It specifies CASSIVSGRIYEQYF.

This clone has a handful of counts. The chain employs TRBV5-6 and TRBJ1-6; 7 nucleotides match TRBD1. The J segment lost 5 bases and the V segment lost 5 bases, leaving 10 bases of the junction unmatched. CDR3 length: 16 amino acids. Germline values: CDR1 SGHDT, CDR2 YYEEEE. The CDR3 nucleotides read TGTGCCAGCAGGTTCTCCGGGACAGATAATAATTCACCCCTCCACTTT. It translates to CASRFSGTDNNSPLHF.

The chain recombines TRBV6-1 with TRBJ1-5; tentatively, D is TRBD1 (5 bases). Germline V gene lookup returns CDR1 MNHNS and CDR2 SASEGT. This CDR3 contains 15 residues. V was clipped by 2 bases and J by 7 bases, with 15 bases between them. The DNA for the CDR3 is TGTGCCAGCAGTGAACAACAGGCAATAGGGCAGCCCCAGCATTTT. It yields the protein CASSEQQAIGQPQHF.

This clone was picked up one time. V is TRBV10-3 and J is TRBJ2-3; 7 bases map to TRBD1. The junction had 4 bases not matched to a gene; V was cut back by 6 bases and J by 1 base. Germline V gene lookup returns CDR1 ENHRY and CDR2 SYGVKD. CDR3 size: 14 residues. The CDR3 loop is CAIRDRSGTDTQYF. In DNA form, the CDR3 reads TGTGCCATCAGGGACAGGTCCGGCACAGATACGCAGTATTTT.

V is TRBV2 and J is TRBJ2-3, with TRBD2 matching 10 bases. Germline-derived CDR1 and CDR2 are SNHLY and FYNNEI. There are 15 residues in the CDR3. V gave up 5 bases and J gave up 3 bases; unmatched junction bases: 5. CDR3 nucleotide sequence: TGTGCCAGCAGTCCAGCGGGAGGGCCTACAGATACGCAGTATTTT. Translated: CASSPAGGPTDTQYF.

In DNA form, the CDR3 reads TGTGCCAGCAGTGATGTGTCGGCAGGGGTGGGAGAGACCCAGTACTTC. Translation gives CASSDVSAGVGETQYF. This chain uses TRBV25-1 with TRBJ2-5; TRBD1 might be the D (6 bases). From germline, CDR1 is MGHDK and CDR2 SYGVNS. With 3 bases removed from V and 4 bases from J, the gap between germline ends came to 18 bases. There are 16 residues in the CDR3.

The chain has TRBV6-5 and TRBJ2-3, with 8 bases aligning to TRBD2. From germline, CDR1 is MNHEY and CDR2 SVGAGI. The CDR3 is 16 residues long. Losses at the gene ends were 0 bases for V and 0 bases for J; bases not matched to a gene: 2. The CDR3 DNA follows: TGTGCCAGCAGTTACTCGCGGGGGGCTAGCACAGATACGCAGTATTTT. Translated: CASSYSRGASTDTQYF.

V gene TRBV2 combines with J gene TRBJ2-2, with TRBD2 matching over 15 bases. J gave up 6 bases and V 5 bases, and 4 bases lay outside the gene matches. Germline V gene sequence: CDR1 SNHLY, CDR2 FYNNEI. CDR3 size: 16 residues. As DNA, the CDR3 is TGTGCCAGCAGTTGGACTAGCGGGAGGGCCTCCGGGGAGCTGTTTTTT. This encodes CASSWTSGRASGELFF.